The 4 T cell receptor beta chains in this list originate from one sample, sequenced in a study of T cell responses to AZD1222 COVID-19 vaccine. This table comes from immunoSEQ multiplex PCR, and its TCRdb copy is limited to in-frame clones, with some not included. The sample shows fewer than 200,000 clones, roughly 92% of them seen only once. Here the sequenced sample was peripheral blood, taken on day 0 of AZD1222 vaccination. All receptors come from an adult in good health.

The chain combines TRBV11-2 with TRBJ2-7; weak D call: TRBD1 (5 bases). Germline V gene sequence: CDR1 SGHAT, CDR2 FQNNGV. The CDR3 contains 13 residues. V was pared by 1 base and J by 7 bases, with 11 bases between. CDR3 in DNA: TGTGCCAGCAGCTTAGGGCAGGGCCAAGAGCAGTACTTC. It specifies CASSLGQGQEQYF.

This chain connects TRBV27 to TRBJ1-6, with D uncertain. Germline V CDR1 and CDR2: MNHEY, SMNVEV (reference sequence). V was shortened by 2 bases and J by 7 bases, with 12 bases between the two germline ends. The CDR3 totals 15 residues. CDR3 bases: TGTGCCAGCAGTTTAAGAGTCCAGGCGAATTCACCCCTCCACTTT. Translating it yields CASSLRVQANSPLHF.

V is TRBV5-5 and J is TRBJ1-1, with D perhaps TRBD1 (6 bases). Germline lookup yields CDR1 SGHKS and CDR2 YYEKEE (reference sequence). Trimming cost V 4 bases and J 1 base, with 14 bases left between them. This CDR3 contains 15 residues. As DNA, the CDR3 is TGTGCCAGCAGCAAGACGGACAGATCGAACACTGAAGCTTTCTTT. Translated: CASSKTDRSNTEAFF.

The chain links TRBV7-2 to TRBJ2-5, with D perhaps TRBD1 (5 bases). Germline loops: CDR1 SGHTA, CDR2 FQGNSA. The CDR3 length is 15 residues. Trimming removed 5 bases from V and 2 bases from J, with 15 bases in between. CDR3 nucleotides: TGTGCCAGCAGCCTTGTGCAGGGTAGACAAGAGACCCAGTACTTC. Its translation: CASSLVQGRQETQYF.